This entry is about one TCR beta chain. Its antigen remains unknown. This sample is part of a study of cytomegalovirus exposure and HLA in healthy donors. J lost 4 bases, V lost 10 bases, and 9 bases had no gene match. The CDR3 loop spans 13 amino acids. Looked up from germline, CDR1 is MNHEY and CDR2 is SVGAGI. General observations from the study: Compared with the roughly 700-donor mean, an Asian-associated ancestry cluster reportedly had fewer N-insertions, according to a later analysis. DRB1 showed the most TCR associations and HLA-C the fewest in a later analysis, as rates varied by HLA locus. Later analysis identified 16,951 TCR beta sequences associated with HLA alleles, using a false discovery rate threshold of 0.05. Researchers had no immune exposure information except CMV serostatus available.

Primers: 60 Vbeta forward and 13 Jbeta reverse. Assay: immunoSEQ multiplex PCR; the TCRdb copy retains only in-frame clones and omits some. The sample shows 80,000 to 100,000 clones, about 85% of them seen only once. This receptor was obtained from a female donor in good health and CMV-seropositive. The V gene is TRBV6-5, the J gene TRBJ2-7; 8 bases match TRBD1. Sequenced: PBMCs. The DNA for the CDR3 is TGTGCCACCCGCGGGACAGGACTATACGAGCAGTACTTC. This translates into CATRGTGLYEQYF.